What follows are 25 T cell receptor beta chains derived from one specimen sequenced in a study of T-cell reconstitution after alpha-beta-depleted transplantation in children (dated by TCRdb to the mid-2010s). Library construction relied on PCR. Data came from an Illumina HiSeq 2500. Molecular barcoding was employed in the preparation of TCR libraries, with unique molecular identifiers being used to normalize TCRbeta repertoire quantification. The public reads were reanalyzed by TCRdb: fastp trimming at Q25, MiXCR alignment, in-frame beta chains only. Each CDR3 protein appears once, grouped with its most common genes and DNA. The sample has 45,000 to 60,000 distinct CDR3 sequences on record, around 56% of them singletons. The ten largest account for 35% to 40% of the sample. Per the publication, the treatment or condition label means: allogeneic hematopoietic cell transplantation with graft depleted of TCRalphabeta T cells and CD19 B cells.

This specimen consisted of peripheral blood, obtained before TCRalphabeta/CD19-depleted stem cell transplant. The receptors were sampled from a boy younger than two with SCID, due to receive a stem cell transplant.

This clonotype has more than one count but fewer than ten. The CDR3: CASSQDMGNEQYF. In DNA, the CDR3 is TGCGCCAGCAGCCAAGATATGGGGAACGAGCAGTACTTC. This chain links TRBV4-1 with TRBJ2-7; no firm D call. CDR3 length: 13 residues. From germline, CDR1 is MGHRA and CDR2 YSYEKL. The V gene lost 0 bases and the J gene lost 5 bases, with 8 bases spanning the gap.

This clonotype occurred once. V gene TRBV2 combines with J gene TRBJ1-5, with D unclear. The CDR3 loop spans 15 amino acids. Trimming shortened V by 4 bases and J by 0 bases, and 10 bases separated the two germline ends. From germline, CDR1 is SNHLY and CDR2 FYNNEI. CDR3 DNA: TGTGCCAGCAGTGTCCAGAAATATAGCAATCAGCCCCAGCATTTT. It codes for CASSVQKYSNQPQHF.

V gene TRBV2 combines with J gene TRBJ2-5; D ambiguous. V was pared by 4 bases and J by 1 base, with 13 bases between. Germline V gene sequence: CDR1 SNHLY, CDR2 FYNNEI. CDR3 length equals 15 residues. CDR3 protein: CASSGVMAAQETQYF. The CDR3, as DNA: TGTGCCAGCAGTGGGGTGATGGCGGCCCAAGAGACCCAGTACTTC.

V and J are TRBV20-1 and TRBJ2-7, with D tentatively TRBD2 (6 bases). V was shortened by 0 bases and J by 3 bases, with 12 bases between the two germline ends. Germline-derived CDR1 and CDR2 are DFQATT and SNEGSKA (reference sequence). CDR3 size: 14 residues. CDR3 residues: CSAREPAGFYEQYF. The CDR3, as DNA: TGCAGTGCTAGAGAGCCCGCGGGGTTCTACGAGCAGTACTTC.

V usage is TRBV6-5 and J usage is TRBJ1-1; TRBD1 is a possible D gene (5 bases). V was trimmed by 2 bases and J by 0 bases, leaving 10 bases between them. The germline V gene encodes CDR1 MNHEY and CDR2 SVGAGI. This CDR3 region has 15 residues. CDR3 coding DNA: TGTGCCAGCAGTTACGGGGGGACGGTGAACACTGAAGCTTTCTTT. Translated, it gives CASSYGGTVNTEAFF.

The V gene is TRBV5-1, the J gene TRBJ1-1; D unresolved. Trimming took off 1 base at V and 3 bases at J, with 7 bases between the two ends. Looked up from germline, CDR1 is SGHRS and CDR2 is YFSETQ. The length of the CDR3 is 13 residues. CDR3 loop: CASSLLSYTEAFF. In DNA, the CDR3 is TGCGCCAGCAGCTTGCTTTCATACACTGAAGCTTTCTTT.

This clonotype was seen ten or more times. The V call is TRBV6-1, the J call TRBJ1-1; tentative D call: TRBD1 (5 bases). V was clipped by 4 bases and J by 5 bases, with 11 bases between them. In germline, CDR1 is MNHNS, CDR2 SASEGT. This CDR3 has 13 residues. In DNA form, the CDR3 reads TGTGCCAGCAGTGCTTCGGGGCGTACTGAAGCTTTCTTT. This codes for CASSASGRTEAFF.

The CDR3 protein is CAISESGVGTEAFF. The DNA for the CDR3 is TGTGCCATCAGTGAGTCTGGGGTTGGGACTGAAGCTTTCTTT. The chain joins TRBV10-3 to TRBJ1-1; no clear D gene. From germline, CDR1 is ENHRY and CDR2 SYGVKD. This CDR3 comprises 14 residues. Trimming pared 0 bases from V and 5 bases from J, leaving 10 bases between.

The table lists this clonotype with a count of one. V usage is TRBV5-1 and J usage is TRBJ2-6; the D gene is possibly TRBD1 (6 bases). Per germline, CDR1 SGHRS and CDR2 YFSETQ. This CDR3 is 17 amino acids long. The ends were cut back, 0 bases at V and 1 base at J, with 11 bases in the middle. The CDR3 reads CASSLAPTGSGANVLTF. The CDR3 DNA follows: TGCGCCAGCAGCTTGGCTCCTACAGGGTCTGGGGCCAACGTCCTGACTTTC.

V usage is TRBV7-2 and J usage is TRBJ1-2; 10 bases line up with TRBD1. The V segment lost 4 bases and the J segment 3 bases; nucleotides outside the gene matches: 5. The CDR3 runs 15 residues. The germline gives CDR1 SGHTA, CDR2 FQGNSA. The CDR3 loop reads CASSSTGTGDYGYTF. In DNA, the CDR3 is TGTGCCAGCAGCTCGACCGGGACAGGGGACTATGGCTACACCTTC.

This clonotype was seen just once. The V gene is TRBV4-2, the J gene TRBJ2-1, with 10 bases that match TRBD2. The germline CDR1 and CDR2 sequences are LGHNA and YNFKEQ. This CDR3 contains 16 residues. V shed 2 bases and J 7 bases; nucleotides not matched to a gene: 8. The CDR3 loop is CASSQIPSGGANEQFF. DNA of the CDR3: TGTGCCAGCAGCCAAATCCCCAGCGGGGGGGCTAATGAGCAGTTCTTC.

A few counts support this clonotype. The chain uses TRBV27 and TRBJ2-6; D not certain. The CDR3 loop spans 19 amino acids. From germline, CDR1 is MNHEY and CDR2 SMNVEV (reference sequence). Trimming removed 3 bases from V and 0 bases from J, with 18 bases in between. CDR3: CASSFSQWVRLSGANVLTF. The CDR3, as DNA: TGTGCCAGCAGTTTCAGTCAGTGGGTACGACTCTCTGGGGCCAACGTCCTGACTTTC.

The gene calls are TRBV7-9 and TRBJ2-1; 7 bases fit TRBD1. The germline CDR1 and CDR2 sequences are SEHNR and FQNEAQ (reference sequence). The CDR3 has 13 amino acids. V was pared by 3 bases and J by 8 bases, with 4 bases of the junction left unmatched. The CDR3 reads CASSFGQVDEQFF. The CDR3, as DNA: TGTGCCAGCAGCTTCGGACAGGTCGATGAGCAGTTCTTC.

The V and J genes are TRBV6-5 and TRBJ1-2, with 9 bases that match TRBD1. Germline V lookup: CDR1 MNHEY, CDR2 SVGAGI. The V and J ends lost 4 bases and 4 bases, in that order; junction bases with no gene match: 7. The CDR3 extends over 15 amino acids. The CDR3 sequence: CASSLTTGQGYGYTF. The CDR3 bases are TGTGCCAGCAGTTTAACCACGGGACAGGGCTATGGCTACACCTTC.

This chain connects TRBV20-1 to TRBJ2-5; 10 bases agree with TRBD1. V lost 6 bases, J lost 1 base, and 14 bases stayed unmatched. The germline V gene has CDR1 DFQATT and CDR2 SNEGSKA (reference sequence). The CDR3 contains 17 residues. DNA of the CDR3: TGCAGTGCGGGGGGACAGGGGAAGATAGTAATCCAAGAGACCCAGTACTTC. Its translation: CSAGGQGKIVIQETQYF.

The chain is built from TRBV11-3 and TRBJ2-2; TRBD2 is a possible D gene (5 bases). The CDR3 consists of 16 residues. The germline V gene has CDR1 SGHNT and CDR2 YENEEA. Trimming shortened V by 4 bases and J by 1 base, and 13 bases separated the two germline ends. This CDR3 is CASSSGGPRNTGELFF. DNA of the CDR3: TGTGCCAGCAGCTCAGGAGGACCGAGGAACACCGGGGAGCTGTTTTTT.

This clonotype has just a few counts. This sequence joins TRBV7-3 and TRBJ2-3, with TRBD2 identical over 10 bases. The CDR3 totals 14 residues. Trimming removed 5 bases from V and 1 base from J; junction bases left unmatched: 0. CDR1 is SGHTA and CDR2 is FQGTGA in the germline V gene. The CDR3 sequence is CASSGTSGTDTQYF. For the CDR3, the DNA is TGTGCCAGCAGCGGGACTAGCGGCACAGATACGCAGTATTTT. Full variable domain (remainder filled in from reference TRBV7-3 and TRBJ2-3): GAGVSQTPSNKVTEKGKYVELRCDPISGHTALYWYRQSLGQGPEFLIYFQGTGAADDSGLPNDRFFAVRPEGSVSTLKIQRTERGDSAVYLCASSGTSGTDTQYFGPGTRLTVL.

A few counts support this clonotype. The chain couples TRBV11-2 to TRBJ2-5; the D is unclear. Germline assignment: CDR1 SGHAT and CDR2 FQNNGV. This CDR3 region has 14 residues. Trimming removed 5 bases from V and 5 bases from J, with 15 bases in between. The CDR3 spells CASSKGTYLETQYF. In DNA form, the CDR3 reads TGTGCCAGCAGCAAAGGAACTTACCTCGAGACCCAGTACTTC.

The J gene is TRBJ2-1, the V gene TRBV5-1; D is ambiguous. Germline assignment: CDR1 SGHRS and CDR2 YFSETQ. This CDR3 contains 12 residues. Trimming stripped 3 bases from V and 7 bases from J, with 8 bases between. CDR3 nucleotides: TGCGCCAGCAGCTGGGATGTAAATGAGCAGTTCTTC. Translation: CASSWDVNEQFF.

The rearrangement links TRBV5-1 to TRBJ2-7; unclear D gene. CDR3 length: 13 residues. The ends were cut back, 0 bases at V and 6 bases at J, with 10 bases in the middle. The germline V gene has CDR1 SGHRS and CDR2 YFSETQ. The CDR3 DNA reads TGCGCCAGCAGCTTGGCCTGGCAAAGCGAGCAGTACTTC. Its protein is CASSLAWQSEQYF.

The chain recombines TRBV5-4 with TRBJ2-6; no reliable D call. Germline CDR1 and CDR2: SGHNT and YYREEE (reference sequence). CDR3 length equals 16 residues. V lost 2 bases and J 0 bases, leaving 9 bases between the germline ends. The CDR3 region is CASSFSQSSGANVLTF. CDR3 coding DNA: TGTGCCAGCAGCTTTTCCCAGAGCTCTGGGGCCAACGTCCTGACTTTC.

The chain recombines TRBV4-3 with TRBJ2-1; 13 bases fit TRBD2. The CDR3 consists of 17 residues. V was pared by 4 bases and J by 5 bases, with 8 bases of the junction left unmatched. Per the germline V gene, CDR1 is LGHNA and CDR2 is YSLEER. The CDR3 loop reads CASSPTSGGASDNEQFF. Written as DNA, the CDR3 is TGCGCCAGCAGCCCCACTAGCGGGGGGGCCTCAGACAATGAGCAGTTCTTC.

A few counts support this clonotype. The chain links TRBV7-8 to TRBJ2-1, with TRBD2 matching 9 bases. The germline gives CDR1 SGHVS, CDR2 FQNEAQ. This CDR3 has 19 residues. The junction had 20 bases not matched to a gene; V was cut back by 5 bases and J by 6 bases. In DNA form, the CDR3 reads TGTGCCAGCAGCCCCGGGACTAGCTTTATGGGGGCTACGGCCAATGAGCAGTTCTTC. Translating gives CASSPGTSFMGATANEQFF.

The chain links TRBV7-9 to TRBJ1-2, with D tentatively TRBD1 (6 bases). Looked up from germline, CDR1 is SEHNR and CDR2 is FQNEAQ (reference sequence). V gave up 5 bases and J gave up 0 bases, with 16 bases separating them. This CDR3 region has 16 residues. This CDR3 reads CASSPIGGRPNYGYTF. CDR3 nucleotide sequence: TGTGCCAGCAGCCCCATAGGGGGGCGTCCTAACTATGGCTACACCTTC.

The chain couples TRBV20-1 to TRBJ2-7; D ambiguous. The CDR3 spans 13 residues. Germline-derived CDR1 and CDR2 are DFQATT and SNEGSKA (reference sequence). V was trimmed by 0 bases and J by 2 bases, leaving 8 bases between them. The CDR3 DNA sequence: TGCAGTGCTAGAGACCAAGAACCCTACGAGCAGTACTTC. Translated, it gives CSARDQEPYEQYF.